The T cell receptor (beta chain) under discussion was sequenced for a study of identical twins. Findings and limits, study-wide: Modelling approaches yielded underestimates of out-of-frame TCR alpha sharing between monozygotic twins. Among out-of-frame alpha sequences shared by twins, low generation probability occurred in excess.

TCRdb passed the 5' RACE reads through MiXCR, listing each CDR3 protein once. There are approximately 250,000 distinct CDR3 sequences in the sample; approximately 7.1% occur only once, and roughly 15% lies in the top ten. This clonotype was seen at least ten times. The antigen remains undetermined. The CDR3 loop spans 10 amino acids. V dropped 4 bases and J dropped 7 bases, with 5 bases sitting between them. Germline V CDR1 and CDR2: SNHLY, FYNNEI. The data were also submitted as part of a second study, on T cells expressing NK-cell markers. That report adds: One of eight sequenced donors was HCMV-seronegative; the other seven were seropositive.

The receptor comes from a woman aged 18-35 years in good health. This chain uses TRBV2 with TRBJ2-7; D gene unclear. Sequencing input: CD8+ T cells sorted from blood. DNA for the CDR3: TGTGCCAGCAGTGGGTCAGAGCAGTACTTC. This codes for CASSGSEQYF.